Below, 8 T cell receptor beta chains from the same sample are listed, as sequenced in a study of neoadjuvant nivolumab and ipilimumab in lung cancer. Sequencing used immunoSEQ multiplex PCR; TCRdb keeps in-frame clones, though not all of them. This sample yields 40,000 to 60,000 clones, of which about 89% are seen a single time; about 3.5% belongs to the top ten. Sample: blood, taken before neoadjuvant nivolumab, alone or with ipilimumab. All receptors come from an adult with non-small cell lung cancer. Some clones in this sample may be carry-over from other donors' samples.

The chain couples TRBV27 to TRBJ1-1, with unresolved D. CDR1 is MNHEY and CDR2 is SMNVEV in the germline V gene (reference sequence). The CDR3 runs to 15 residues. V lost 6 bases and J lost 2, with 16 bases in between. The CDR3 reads CASRPRAATNTEAFF. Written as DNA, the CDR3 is TGTGCCAGCAGACCCCGGGCAGCGACAAACACTGAAGCTTTCTTT.

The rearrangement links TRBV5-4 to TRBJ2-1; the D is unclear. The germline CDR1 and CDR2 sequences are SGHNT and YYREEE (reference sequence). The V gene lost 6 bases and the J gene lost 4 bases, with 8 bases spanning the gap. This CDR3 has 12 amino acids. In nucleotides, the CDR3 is TGTGCCAGCACCTTTGGTTACAATGAGCAGTTCTTC. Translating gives CASTFGYNEQFF.

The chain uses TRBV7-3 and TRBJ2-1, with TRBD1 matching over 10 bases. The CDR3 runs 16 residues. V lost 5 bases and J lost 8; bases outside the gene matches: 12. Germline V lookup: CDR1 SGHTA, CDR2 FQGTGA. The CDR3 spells CASSPPTGTGAHEQFF. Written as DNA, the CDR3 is TGTGCCAGCAGCCCCCCAACCGGGACAGGGGCCCATGAGCAGTTCTTC.

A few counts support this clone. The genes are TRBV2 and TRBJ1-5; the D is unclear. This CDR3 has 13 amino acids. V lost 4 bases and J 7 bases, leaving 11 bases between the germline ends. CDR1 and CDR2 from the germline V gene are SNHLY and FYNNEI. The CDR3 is CASSAEVRQPQHF. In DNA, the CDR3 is TGTGCCAGCAGTGCGGAGGTCAGGCAGCCCCAGCATTTT.

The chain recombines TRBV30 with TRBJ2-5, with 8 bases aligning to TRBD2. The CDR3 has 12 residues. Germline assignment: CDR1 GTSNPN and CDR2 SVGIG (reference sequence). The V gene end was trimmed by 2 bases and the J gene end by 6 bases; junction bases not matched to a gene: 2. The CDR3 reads CAWSSSGQTQYF. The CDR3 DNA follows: TGTGCCTGGAGTTCTAGCGGGCAGACCCAGTACTTC.

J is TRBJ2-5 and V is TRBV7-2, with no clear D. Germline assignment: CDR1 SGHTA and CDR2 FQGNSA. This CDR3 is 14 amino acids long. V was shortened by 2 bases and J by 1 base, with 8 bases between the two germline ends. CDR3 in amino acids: CASSLPVFQETQYF. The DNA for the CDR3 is TGTGCCAGCAGCTTACCCGTCTTCCAAGAGACCCAGTACTTC.

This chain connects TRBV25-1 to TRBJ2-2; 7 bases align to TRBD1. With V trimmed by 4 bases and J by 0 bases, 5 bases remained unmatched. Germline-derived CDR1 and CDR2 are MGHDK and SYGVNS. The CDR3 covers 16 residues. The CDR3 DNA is TGTGCCAGCAGTGTAGCCGGGACAGCGAACACCGGGGAGCTGTTTTTT. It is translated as CASSVAGTANTGELFF.

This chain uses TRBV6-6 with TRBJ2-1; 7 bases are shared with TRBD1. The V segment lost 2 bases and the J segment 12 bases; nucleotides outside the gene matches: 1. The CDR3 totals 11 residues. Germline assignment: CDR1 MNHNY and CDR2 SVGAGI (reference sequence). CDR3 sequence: CASSYGQAQFF. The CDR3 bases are TGTGCCAGCAGTTACGGACAGGCGCAGTTCTTC.